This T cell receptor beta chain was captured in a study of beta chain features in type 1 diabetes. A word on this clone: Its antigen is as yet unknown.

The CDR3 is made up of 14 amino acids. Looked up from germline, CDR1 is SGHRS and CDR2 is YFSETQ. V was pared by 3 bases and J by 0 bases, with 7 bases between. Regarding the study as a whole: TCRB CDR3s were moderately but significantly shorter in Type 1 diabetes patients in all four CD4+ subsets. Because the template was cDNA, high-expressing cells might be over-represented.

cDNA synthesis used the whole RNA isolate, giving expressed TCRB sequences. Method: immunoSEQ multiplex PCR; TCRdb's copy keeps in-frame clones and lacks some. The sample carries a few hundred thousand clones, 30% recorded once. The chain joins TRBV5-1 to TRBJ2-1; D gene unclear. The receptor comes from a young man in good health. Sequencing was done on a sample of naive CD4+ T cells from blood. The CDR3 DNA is TGCGCCAGCAGCTCACAGAGCTCCTACAATGAGCAGTTCTTC. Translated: CASSSQSSYNEQFF.